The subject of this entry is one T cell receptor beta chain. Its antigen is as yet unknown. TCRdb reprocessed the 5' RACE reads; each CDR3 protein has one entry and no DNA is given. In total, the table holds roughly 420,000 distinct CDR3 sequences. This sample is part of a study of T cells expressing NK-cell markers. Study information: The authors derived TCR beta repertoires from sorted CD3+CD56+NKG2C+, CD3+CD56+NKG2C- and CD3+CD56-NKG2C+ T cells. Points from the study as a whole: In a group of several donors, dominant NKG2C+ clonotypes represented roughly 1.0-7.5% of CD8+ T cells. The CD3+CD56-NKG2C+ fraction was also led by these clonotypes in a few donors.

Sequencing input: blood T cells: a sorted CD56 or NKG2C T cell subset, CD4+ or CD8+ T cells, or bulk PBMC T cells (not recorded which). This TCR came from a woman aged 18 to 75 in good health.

The CDR3 protein is CASSWDRNTEAFF. This chain connects TRBV7-3 to TRBJ1-1. From germline, CDR1 is SGHTA and CDR2 FQGTGA. This CDR3 has 13 amino acids.